This T cell receptor (beta chain) was documented in a study of blood T cell repertoires in COVID-19. Study context: Sites in the United States, Italy and Spain provided acute and convalescent COVID-19 samples. T cells, B-cell-depleted T cells, or PBMCs provided the cDNA or gDNA that served as material.

This CDR3 has 15 amino acids. V was pared by 5 bases and J by 5 bases, with 15 bases between. Germline assignment: CDR1 SGHAT and CDR2 FQNNGV. Profiled with immunoSEQ multiplex PCR; TCRdb holds only in-frame clones, not every one. The sample holds a few hundred thousand clones; 82% are singletons and the top ten take roughly 3.3%. The TCR sequence derives from a woman between 18 and 29 years old with acute or convalescent COVID-19. The V call is TRBV11-2, the J call TRBJ1-4; possibly TRBD1 for D (6 bases). Sequenced: peripheral blood. CDR3 nucleotide sequence: TGTGCCAGCAGCCAACCGGGACAAGGAAATGAAAAACTGTTTTTT. Its translation: CASSQPGQGNEKLFF.